This TCR beta chain was captured in a study of vaccination and CD4 T cells after COVID-19. Background on the study: Those taking part got two shots of either the BNT162b2 or the mRNA-1273 vaccine. Study-wide findings and caveats: Detection of a median roughly 85% of reactive clones in convalescent patients was confined to the period after vaccination.

Comments on this clonotype: The antigen remains undetermined.

This CDR3 has 14 amino acids. Germline CDR1 and CDR2: SGHTA and FQGNSA. V lost 3 bases and J lost 1; bases outside the gene matches: 1. Scientists ran DNA taken from cultured CD4+ T cells through the Oncomine TCR Beta short-read assay for sequencing. TCRdb re-called the PCR reads through MiXCR, storing one row per CDR3 protein. The table records roughly 11,000 distinct CDR3 sequences, roughly 58% of them present only once. Indicated treatment: roughly 11-day PBMC culture with coronavirus spike peptide pools or control peptides (ViraFEST assay). This chain uses TRBV7-2 with TRBJ1-1; 8 positions match TRBD1. The source is a human donor who had recovered from COVID-19. The sample was CD4+ T cells from blood, cultured in vitro. In DNA, the CDR3 is TGTGCCAGCAGCTTGGGACAGGCGAACACTGAAGCTTTCTTT. Protein: CASSLGQANTEAFF.